This T cell receptor beta chain was sequenced during a study of blood T cell repertoires in COVID-19. This CDR3 comprises 13 residues. CDR1 is SGHDT and CDR2 is YYEEEE in the germline V gene. V was clipped by 2 bases and J by 1 base, with 4 bases between them. This clone was counted only a few times. Authors' analysis steps: Reference gene primer amplification in the assay estimated nucleated cell counts. Clones were sequenced by immunoSEQ multiplex PCR, and TCRdb holds only the in-frame ones, with some missing. The D gene and trimming were derived from the DNA, and the V and J assignments and clone size from that table. The repertoire consists of roughly 330,000 clones, with around four fifths occurring once and the leading ten covering about 1.2%.

The chain links TRBV5-6 to TRBJ1-3; D is unclear. Material for sequencing was peripheral blood. The source of this sequence is a woman aged 50 to 60 with acute or convalescent COVID-19. DNA of the CDR3: TGTGCCAGCAGCTTTTCGTCTGGAAACACCATATATTTT. Protein sequence: CASSFSSGNTIYF.